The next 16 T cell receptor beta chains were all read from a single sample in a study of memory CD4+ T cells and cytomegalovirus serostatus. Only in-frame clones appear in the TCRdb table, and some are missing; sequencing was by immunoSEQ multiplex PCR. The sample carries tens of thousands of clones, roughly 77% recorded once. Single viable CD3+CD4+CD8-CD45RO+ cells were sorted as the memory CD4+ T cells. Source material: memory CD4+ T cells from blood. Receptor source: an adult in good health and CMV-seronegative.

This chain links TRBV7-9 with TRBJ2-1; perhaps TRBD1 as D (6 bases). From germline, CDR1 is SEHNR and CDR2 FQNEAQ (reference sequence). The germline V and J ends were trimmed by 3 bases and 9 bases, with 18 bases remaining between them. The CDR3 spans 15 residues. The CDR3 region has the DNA TGTGCCAGCAGCTTCTCTGGACAGAGAAACGTTGAGCAGTTCTTC. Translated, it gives CASSFSGQRNVEQFF.

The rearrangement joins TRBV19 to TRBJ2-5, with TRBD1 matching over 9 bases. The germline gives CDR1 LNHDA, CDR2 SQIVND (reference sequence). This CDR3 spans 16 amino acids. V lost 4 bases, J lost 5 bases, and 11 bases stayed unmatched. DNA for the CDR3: TGTGCCAGTAGTAAGGTACAGGGGGCGGTTCAGGAGACCCAGTACTTC. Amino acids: CASSKVQGAVQETQYF.

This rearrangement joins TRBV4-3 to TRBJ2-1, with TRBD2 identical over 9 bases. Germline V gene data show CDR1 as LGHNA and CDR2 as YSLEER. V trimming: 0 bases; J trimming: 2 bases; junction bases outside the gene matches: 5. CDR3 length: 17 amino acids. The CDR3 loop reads CASSQDWTSETYNEQFF. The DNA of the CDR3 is TGCGCCAGCAGCCAAGACTGGACTAGCGAGACCTACAATGAGCAGTTCTTC.

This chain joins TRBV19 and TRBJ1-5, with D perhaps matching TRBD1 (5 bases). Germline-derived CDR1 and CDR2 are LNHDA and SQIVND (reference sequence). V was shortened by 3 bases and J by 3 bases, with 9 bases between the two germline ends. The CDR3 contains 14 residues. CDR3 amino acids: CASSIPRVNQPQHF. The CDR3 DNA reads TGTGCCAGTAGTATCCCCAGGGTCAATCAGCCCCAGCATTTT.

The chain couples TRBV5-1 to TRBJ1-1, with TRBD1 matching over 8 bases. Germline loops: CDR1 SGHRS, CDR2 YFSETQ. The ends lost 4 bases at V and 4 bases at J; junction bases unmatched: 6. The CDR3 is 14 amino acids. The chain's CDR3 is CASSVTGDFTEAFF. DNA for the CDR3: TGCGCCAGCAGCGTGACAGGGGATTTCACTGAAGCTTTCTTT.

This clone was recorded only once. Written as DNA, the CDR3 is TGCGCCAGCAGCCAATTTAGCGGGATTTCCTACGAGCAGTACTTC. It yields the protein CASSQFSGISYEQYF. The chain combines TRBV4-1 with TRBJ2-7; TRBD2 agrees at 8 bases. The CDR3 loop spans 15 amino acids. V lost 2 bases and J lost 1; bases outside the gene matches: 4. Germline lookup yields CDR1 MGHRA and CDR2 YSYEKL.

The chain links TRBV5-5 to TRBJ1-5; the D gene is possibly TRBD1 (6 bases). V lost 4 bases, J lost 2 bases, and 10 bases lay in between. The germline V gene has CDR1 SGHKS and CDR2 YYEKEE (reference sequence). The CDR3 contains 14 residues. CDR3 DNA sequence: TGTGCCAGCAGCCCGAGACAGGGCAATCAGCCCCAGCATTTT. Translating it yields CASSPRQGNQPQHF.

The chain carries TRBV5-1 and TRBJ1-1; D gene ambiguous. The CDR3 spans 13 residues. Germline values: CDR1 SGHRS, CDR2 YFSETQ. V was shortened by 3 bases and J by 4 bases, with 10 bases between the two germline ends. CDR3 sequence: CASSSGSGTEAFF. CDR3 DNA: TGCGCCAGCAGCTCTGGATCGGGCACTGAAGCTTTCTTT.

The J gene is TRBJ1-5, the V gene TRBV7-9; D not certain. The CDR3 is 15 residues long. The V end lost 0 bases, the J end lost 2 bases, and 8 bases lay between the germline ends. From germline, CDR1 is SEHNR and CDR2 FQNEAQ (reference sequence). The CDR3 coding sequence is TGTGCCAGCAGCTTAGCAGGGTCTCGCAATCAGCCCCAGCATTTT. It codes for CASSLAGSRNQPQHF.

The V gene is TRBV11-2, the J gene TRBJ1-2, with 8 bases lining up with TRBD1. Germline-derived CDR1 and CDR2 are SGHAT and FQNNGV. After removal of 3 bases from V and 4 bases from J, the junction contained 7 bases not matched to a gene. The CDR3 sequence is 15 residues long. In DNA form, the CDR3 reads TGTGCCAGCAGCTTGGACGGACAGGGAGGCTATGGCTACACCTTC. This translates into CASSLDGQGGYGYTF.

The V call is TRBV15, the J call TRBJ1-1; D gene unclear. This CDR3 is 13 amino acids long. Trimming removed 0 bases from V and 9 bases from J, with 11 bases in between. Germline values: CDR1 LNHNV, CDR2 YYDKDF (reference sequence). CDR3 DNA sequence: TGTGCCACCAGCAGAGACCGAGGGAACCAAGCTTTCTTT. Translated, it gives CATSRDRGNQAFF.

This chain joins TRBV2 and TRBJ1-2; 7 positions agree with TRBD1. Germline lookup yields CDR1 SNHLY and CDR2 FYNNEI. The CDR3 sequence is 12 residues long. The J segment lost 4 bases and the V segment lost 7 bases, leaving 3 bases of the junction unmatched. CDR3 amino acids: CASKGQIYGYTF. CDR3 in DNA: TGTGCCAGCAAGGGACAGATCTATGGCTACACCTTC.

The CDR3 reads CASSDDTNYGYTF. DNA for the CDR3: TGTGCCAGCAGTGACGACACGAACTATGGCTACACCTTC. The chain employs TRBV2 and TRBJ1-2; D uncertain. The V and J ends lost 3 bases and 2 bases respectively, with 7 bases between them. Germline V lookup: CDR1 SNHLY, CDR2 FYNNEI. The CDR3 spans 13 residues.

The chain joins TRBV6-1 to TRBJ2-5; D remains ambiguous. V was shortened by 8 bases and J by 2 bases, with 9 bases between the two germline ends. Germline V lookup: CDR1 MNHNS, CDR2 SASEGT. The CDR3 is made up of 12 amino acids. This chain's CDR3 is CASALQQETQYF. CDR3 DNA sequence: TGTGCCAGCGCTTTGCAGCAAGAGACCCAGTACTTC.

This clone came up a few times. CDR3 amino acids: CASSPISGTEAFF. CDR3 nucleotide sequence: TGTGCCAGCAGCCCGATATCAGGGACTGAAGCTTTCTTT. V and J are TRBV9 and TRBJ1-1; tentative D call: TRBD1 (5 bases). Germline CDR1 and CDR2: SGDLS and YYNGEE. V was clipped by 4 bases and J by 5 bases, with 12 bases between them. This CDR3 contains 13 residues.

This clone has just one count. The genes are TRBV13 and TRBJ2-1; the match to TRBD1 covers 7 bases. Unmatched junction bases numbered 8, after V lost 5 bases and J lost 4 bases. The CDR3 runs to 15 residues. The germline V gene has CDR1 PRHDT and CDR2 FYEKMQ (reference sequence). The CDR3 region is CASSIRGSAYNEQFF. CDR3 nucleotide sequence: TGTGCCAGCAGCATCAGGGGGTCTGCATACAATGAGCAGTTCTTC.